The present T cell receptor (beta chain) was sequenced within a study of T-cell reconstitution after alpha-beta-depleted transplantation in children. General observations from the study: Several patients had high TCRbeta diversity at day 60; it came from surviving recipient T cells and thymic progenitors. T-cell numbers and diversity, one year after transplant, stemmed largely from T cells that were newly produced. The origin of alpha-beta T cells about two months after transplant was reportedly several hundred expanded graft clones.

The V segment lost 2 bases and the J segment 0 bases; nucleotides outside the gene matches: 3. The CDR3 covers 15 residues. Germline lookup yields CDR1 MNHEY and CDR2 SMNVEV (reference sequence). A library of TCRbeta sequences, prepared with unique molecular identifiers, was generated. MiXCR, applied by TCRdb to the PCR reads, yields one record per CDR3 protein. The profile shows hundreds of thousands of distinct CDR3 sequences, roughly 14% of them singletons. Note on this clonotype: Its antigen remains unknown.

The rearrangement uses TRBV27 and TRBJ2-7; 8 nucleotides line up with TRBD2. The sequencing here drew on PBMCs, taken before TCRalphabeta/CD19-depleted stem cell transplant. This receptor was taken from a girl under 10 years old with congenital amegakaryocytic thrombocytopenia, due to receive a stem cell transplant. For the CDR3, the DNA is TGTGCCAGCAGTTTAAGCGGGAGCTACTCCTACGAGCAGTACTTC. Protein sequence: CASSLSGSYSYEQYF.